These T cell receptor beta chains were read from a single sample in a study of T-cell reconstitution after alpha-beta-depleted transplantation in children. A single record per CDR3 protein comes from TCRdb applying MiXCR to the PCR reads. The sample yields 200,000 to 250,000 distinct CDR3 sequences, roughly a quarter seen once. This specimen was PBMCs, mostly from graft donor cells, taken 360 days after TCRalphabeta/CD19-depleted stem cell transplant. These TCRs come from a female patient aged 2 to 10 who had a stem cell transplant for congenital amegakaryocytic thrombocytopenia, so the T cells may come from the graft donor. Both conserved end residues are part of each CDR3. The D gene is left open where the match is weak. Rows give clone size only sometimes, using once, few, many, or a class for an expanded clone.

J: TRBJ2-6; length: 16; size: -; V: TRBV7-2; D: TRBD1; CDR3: CASSEGQGNGANVLTF; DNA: TGTGCCAGCAGCGAGGGACAGGGAAATGGGGCCAACGTCCTGACTTTC
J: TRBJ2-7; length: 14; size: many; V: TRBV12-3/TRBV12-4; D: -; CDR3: CASSPVGGGGEQYF; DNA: TGTGCCAGCAGCCCTGTGGGGGGCGGAGGCGAGCAGTACTTC
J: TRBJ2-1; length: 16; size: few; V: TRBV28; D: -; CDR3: CASSPQDGRSYNEQFF; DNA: TGTGCCAGCAGTCCCCAGGACGGGAGATCCTACAATGAGCAGTTCTTC
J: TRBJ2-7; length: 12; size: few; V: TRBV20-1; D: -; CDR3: CSATTVTYEQYF; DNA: TGCAGTGCTACTACAGTAACCTACGAGCAGTACTTC
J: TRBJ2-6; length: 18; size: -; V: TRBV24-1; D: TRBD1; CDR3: CATSDTGTGRSGANVLTF; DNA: TGTGCCACCAGTGACACCGGGACAGGTCGCTCTGGGGCCAACGTCCTGACTTTC
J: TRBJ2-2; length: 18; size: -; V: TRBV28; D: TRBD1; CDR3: CASSFWAGGQPGTGELFF; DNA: TGTGCCAGCAGTTTCTGGGCAGGGGGCCAACCCGGGACCGGGGAGCTGTTTTTT
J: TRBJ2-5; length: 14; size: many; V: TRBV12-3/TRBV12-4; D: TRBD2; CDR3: CASSPTWGGETQYF; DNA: TGTGCCAGCAGCCCCACATGGGGGGGAGAGACCCAGTACTTC
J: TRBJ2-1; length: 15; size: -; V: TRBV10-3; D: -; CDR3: CAISEWRTVNNEQFF; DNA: TGTGCCATCAGTGAGTGGAGGACTGTCAACAATGAGCAGTTCTTC
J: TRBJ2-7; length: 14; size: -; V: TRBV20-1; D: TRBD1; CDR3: CSARSGQGSYEQYF; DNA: TGCAGTGCTAGATCGGGACAGGGGTCCTACGAGCAGTACTTC
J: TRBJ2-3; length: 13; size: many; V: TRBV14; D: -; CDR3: CASSQGLTDTQYF; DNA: TGTGCCAGCAGCCAAGGACTCACAGATACGCAGTATTTT
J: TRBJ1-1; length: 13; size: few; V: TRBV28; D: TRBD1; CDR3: CASKIGTERWAFF; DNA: TGTGCCAGCAAGATTGGGACAGAAAGGTGGGCTTTCTTT
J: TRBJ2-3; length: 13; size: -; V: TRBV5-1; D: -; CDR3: CASSLNSTDTQYF; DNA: TGCGCCAGCAGCTTGAATAGCACAGATACGCAGTATTTT
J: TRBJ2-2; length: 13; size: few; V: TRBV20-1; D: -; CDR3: CSAPSPATGELFF; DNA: TGCAGTGCTCCGAGCCCCGCCACCGGGGAGCTGTTTTTT
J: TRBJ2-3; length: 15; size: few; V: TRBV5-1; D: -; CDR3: CASSFMAGWEDTQYF; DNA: TGCGCCAGCAGCTTTATGGCTGGGTGGGAAGATACGCAGTATTTT
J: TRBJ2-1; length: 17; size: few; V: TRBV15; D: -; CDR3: CATSRDEGPRPYNEQFF; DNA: TGTGCCACCAGCAGAGATGAGGGGCCTAGACCCTACAATGAGCAGTTCTTC
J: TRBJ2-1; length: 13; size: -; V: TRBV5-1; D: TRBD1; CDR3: CASSLGLTGGWFF; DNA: TGCGCCAGCAGCTTGGGACTGACAGGGGGGTGGTTCTTC
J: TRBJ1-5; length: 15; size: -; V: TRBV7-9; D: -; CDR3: CASSPGGFGNQPQHF; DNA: TGTGCCAGCAGCCCCGGGGGCTTCGGCAATCAGCCCCAGCATTTT
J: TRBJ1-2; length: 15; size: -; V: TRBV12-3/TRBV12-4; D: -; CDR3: CASLGPRQPNYGYTF; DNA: TGTGCATCCCTAGGACCTCGACAGCCGAATTATGGCTACACCTTC
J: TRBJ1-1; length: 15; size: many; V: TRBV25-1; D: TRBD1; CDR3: CASSPRAGGNTEAFF; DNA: TGTGCCAGCAGTCCTAGGGCAGGGGGAAACACTGAAGCTTTCTTT
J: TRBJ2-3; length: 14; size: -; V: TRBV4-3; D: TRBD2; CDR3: CASSQEGRGDTQYF; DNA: TGCGCCAGCAGCCAAGAGGGGCGGGGGGATACGCAGTATTTT
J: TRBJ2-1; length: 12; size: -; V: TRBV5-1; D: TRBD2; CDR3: CASSWTSNEQFF; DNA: TGCGCCAGCAGCTGGACTAGCAATGAGCAGTTCTTC
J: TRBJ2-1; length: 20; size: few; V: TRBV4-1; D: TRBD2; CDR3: CASSQKGLAREGSSYNEQFF; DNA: TGCGCCAGCAGCCAAAAGGGACTAGCGAGAGAGGGATCGTCCTACAATGAGCAGTTCTTC
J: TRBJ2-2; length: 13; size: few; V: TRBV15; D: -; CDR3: CATSRGRPGEVFF; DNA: TGTGCCACCAGCAGGGGACGGCCCGGTGAAGTGTTTTTT
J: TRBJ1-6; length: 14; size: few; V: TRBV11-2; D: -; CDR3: CASSLISDNSPLHF; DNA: TGTGCCAGCAGCTTAATATCGGACAATTCACCCCTCCACTTT
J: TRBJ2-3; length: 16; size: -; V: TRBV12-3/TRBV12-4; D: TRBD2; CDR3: CASSPNSGTITDTQYF; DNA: TGTGCCAGCAGTCCCAATAGCGGGACTATCACAGATACGCAGTATTTT
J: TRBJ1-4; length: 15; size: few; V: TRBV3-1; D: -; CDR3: CASSLAQPRNEKLFF; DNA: TGTGCCAGCAGCCTAGCACAGCCCCGTAATGAAAAACTGTTTTTT
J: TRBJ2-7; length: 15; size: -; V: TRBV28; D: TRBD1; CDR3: CASSFTGTAHYEQYF; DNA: TGTGCCAGCAGTTTTACCGGGACAGCTCACTACGAGCAGTACTTC
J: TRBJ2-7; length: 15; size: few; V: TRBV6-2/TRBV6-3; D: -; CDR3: CASSYSHSLAYEQYF; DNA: TGTGCCAGCAGTTACTCGCACAGTCTTGCCTACGAGCAGTACTTC